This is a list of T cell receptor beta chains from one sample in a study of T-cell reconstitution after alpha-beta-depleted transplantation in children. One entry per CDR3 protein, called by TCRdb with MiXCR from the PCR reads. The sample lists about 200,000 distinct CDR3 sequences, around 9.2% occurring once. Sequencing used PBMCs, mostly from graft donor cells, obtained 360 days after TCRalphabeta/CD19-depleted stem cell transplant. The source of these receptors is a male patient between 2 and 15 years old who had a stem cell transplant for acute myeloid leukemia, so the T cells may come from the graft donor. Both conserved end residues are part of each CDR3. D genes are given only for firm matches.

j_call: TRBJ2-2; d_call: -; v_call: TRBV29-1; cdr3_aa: CSVVQRSNTGELFF
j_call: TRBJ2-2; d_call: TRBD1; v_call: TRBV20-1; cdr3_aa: CSAEDRGRDSGELFF
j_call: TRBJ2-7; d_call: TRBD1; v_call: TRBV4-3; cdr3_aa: CASSQVWGTGGVRGYEQYF
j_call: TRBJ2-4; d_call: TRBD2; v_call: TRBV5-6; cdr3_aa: CASSLGTGTSGGLAKNIQYF
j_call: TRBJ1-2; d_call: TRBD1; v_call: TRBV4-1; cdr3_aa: CASSQEPDRVMDYTF
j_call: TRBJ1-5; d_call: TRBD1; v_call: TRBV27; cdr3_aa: CASSSRNLQGANQPQHF
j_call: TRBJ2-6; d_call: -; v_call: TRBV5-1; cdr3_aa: CASSFSIAGANVLTF
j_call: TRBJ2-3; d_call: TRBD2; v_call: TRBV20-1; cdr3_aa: CSATVLRPTSGTIDTQYF
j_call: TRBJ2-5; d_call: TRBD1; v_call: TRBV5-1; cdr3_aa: CASTMDREGTQYF
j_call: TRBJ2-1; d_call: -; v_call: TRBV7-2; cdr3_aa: CASSPRVANEQFF
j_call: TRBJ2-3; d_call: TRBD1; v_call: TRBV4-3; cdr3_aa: CASSPFPGGADTQYF
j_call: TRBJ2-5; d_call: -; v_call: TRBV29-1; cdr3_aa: CSGYGGEETQYF
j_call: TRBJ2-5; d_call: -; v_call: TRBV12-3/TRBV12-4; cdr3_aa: CASNPGTTETQYF
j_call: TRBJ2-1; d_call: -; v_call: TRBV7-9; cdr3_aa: CASTIARHQGNEQFF
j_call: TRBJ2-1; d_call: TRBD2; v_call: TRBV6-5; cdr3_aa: CASSYNSGRFHNEQFF
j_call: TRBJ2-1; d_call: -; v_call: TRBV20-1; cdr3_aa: CSVKGGRLYNEQFF
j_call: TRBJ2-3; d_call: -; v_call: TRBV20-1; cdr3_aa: CSAAPPGTDTQYF
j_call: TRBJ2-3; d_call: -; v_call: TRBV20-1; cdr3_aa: CSAGPLGSRTDTQYF